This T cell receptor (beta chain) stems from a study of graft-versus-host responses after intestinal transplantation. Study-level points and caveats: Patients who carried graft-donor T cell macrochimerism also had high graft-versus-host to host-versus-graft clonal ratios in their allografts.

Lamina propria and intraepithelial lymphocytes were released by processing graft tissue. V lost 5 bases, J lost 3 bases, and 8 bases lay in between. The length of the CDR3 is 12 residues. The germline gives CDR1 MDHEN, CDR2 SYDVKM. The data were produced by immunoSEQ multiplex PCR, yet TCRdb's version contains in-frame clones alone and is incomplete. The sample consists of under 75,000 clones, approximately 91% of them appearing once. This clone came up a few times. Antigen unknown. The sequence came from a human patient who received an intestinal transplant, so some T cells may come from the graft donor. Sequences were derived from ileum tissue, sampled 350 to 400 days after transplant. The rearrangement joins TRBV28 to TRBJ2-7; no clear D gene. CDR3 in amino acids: CASSPHYYEQYF. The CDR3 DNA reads TGTGCCAGCAGTCCCCACTACTACGAGCAGTACTTC.